Listed below are T cell receptor beta chains from one sample, sequenced in a study of T cells in Graves' hyperthyroidism and ophthalmopathy. From the multiplex PCR reads, TCRdb called clonotypes with MiXCR, one entry per CDR3 protein. The repertoire holds 700,000 or so distinct CDR3 sequences, 16% seen once, with around 7.7% in the top ten. The sample comprised blood. The receptors derive from a man aged 18 to 29 with Graves' hyperthyroidism. CDR3s include the opening cysteine and the closing phenylalanine or tryptophan. The order of the fields is CDR3 protein, D gene, J gene, V gene, clone size. D genes are given only for firm matches. Clone size appears in some rows only: once, few, many, or a class for an expanded clone.

CDR3aa: CASKRTYRDRVSGELFF; d_gene: TRBD1; j_gene: TRBJ2-2; v_gene: TRBV19; abundance: few
CDR3aa: CASSFYPYEQYF; d_gene: -; j_gene: TRBJ2-7; v_gene: TRBV11-2; abundance: many
CDR3aa: CASSPILFTDTQYF; d_gene: -; j_gene: TRBJ2-3; v_gene: TRBV12-3/TRBV12-4; abundance: -
CDR3aa: CASSFRVYADEQYF; d_gene: -; j_gene: TRBJ2-7; v_gene: TRBV11-2; abundance: -
CDR3aa: CASSLEGYGHPPTYEQYF; d_gene: -; j_gene: TRBJ2-7; v_gene: TRBV11-3; abundance: few
CDR3aa: CASSVSNEKLFF; d_gene: -; j_gene: TRBJ1-4; v_gene: TRBV11-3; abundance: -
CDR3aa: CASSPAGLGTEAFF; d_gene: -; j_gene: TRBJ1-1; v_gene: TRBV3-1; abundance: many
CDR3aa: CASTRDRGKPEAFF; d_gene: TRBD1; j_gene: TRBJ1-1; v_gene: TRBV5-1; abundance: -
CDR3aa: CASRPTGTGMSGELFF; d_gene: TRBD1; j_gene: TRBJ2-2; v_gene: TRBV12-3/TRBV12-4; abundance: many
CDR3aa: CASSGVPAETQYF; d_gene: -; j_gene: TRBJ2-5; v_gene: TRBV2; abundance: few
CDR3aa: CSAAIGTYTGELFF; d_gene: -; j_gene: TRBJ2-2; v_gene: TRBV20-1; abundance: -
CDR3aa: CASSLGRRENTEAFF; d_gene: -; j_gene: TRBJ1-1; v_gene: TRBV28; abundance: many
CDR3aa: CATGGSNEKLFF; d_gene: -; j_gene: TRBJ1-4; v_gene: TRBV10-3; abundance: many
CDR3aa: CASSLRSGPEKLFF; d_gene: -; j_gene: TRBJ1-4; v_gene: TRBV28; abundance: few
CDR3aa: CAWSGTGVGYGYTF; d_gene: TRBD1; j_gene: TRBJ1-2; v_gene: TRBV30; abundance: many
CDR3aa: CASSHQGRGANTEAFF; d_gene: -; j_gene: TRBJ1-1; v_gene: TRBV4-1; abundance: -
CDR3aa: CASQSLAVTDTQYF; d_gene: TRBD2; j_gene: TRBJ2-3; v_gene: TRBV27; abundance: few
CDR3aa: CASSHPGNGELFF; d_gene: -; j_gene: TRBJ2-2; v_gene: TRBV7-3; abundance: -
CDR3aa: CASSLEGRGGQETQYF; d_gene: TRBD2; j_gene: TRBJ2-5; v_gene: TRBV12-3/TRBV12-4; abundance: -
CDR3aa: CSASKSGFAKNIQYF; d_gene: -; j_gene: TRBJ2-4; v_gene: TRBV20-1; abundance: -